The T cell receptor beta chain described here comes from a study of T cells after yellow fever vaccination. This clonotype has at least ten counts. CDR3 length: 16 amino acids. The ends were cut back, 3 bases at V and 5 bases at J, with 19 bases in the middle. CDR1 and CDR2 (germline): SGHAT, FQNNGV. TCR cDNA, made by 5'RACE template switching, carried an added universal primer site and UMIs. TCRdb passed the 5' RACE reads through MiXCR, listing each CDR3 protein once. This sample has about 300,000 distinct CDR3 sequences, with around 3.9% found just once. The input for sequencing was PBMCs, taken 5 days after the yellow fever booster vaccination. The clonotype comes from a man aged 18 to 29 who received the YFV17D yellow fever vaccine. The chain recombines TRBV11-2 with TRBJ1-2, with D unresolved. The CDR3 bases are TGTGCCAGCAGCTTGGCACACGACCGAGGGAGGTATGGCTACACCTTC. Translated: CASSLAHDRGRYGYTF.